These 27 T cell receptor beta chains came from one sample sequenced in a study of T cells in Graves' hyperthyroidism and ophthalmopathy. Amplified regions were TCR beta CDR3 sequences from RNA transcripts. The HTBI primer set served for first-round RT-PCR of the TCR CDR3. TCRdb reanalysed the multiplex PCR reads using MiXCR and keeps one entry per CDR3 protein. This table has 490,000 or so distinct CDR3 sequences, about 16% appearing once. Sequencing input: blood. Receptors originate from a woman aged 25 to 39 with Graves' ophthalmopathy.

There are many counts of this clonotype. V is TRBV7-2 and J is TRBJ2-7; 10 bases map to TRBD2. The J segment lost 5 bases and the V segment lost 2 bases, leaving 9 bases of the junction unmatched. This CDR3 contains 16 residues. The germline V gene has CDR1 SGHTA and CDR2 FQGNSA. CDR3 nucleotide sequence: TGTGCCAGCAGCTTACGCCTAGCGGGAGATGGCCACGAGCAGTACTTC. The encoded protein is CASSLRLAGDGHEQYF.

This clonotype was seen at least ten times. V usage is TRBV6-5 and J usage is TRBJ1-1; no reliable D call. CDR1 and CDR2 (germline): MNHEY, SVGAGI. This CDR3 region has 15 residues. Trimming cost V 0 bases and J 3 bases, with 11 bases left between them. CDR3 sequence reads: CASSYSNRGDTEAFF. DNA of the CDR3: TGTGCCAGCAGTTACTCGAACCGGGGTGACACTGAAGCTTTCTTT.

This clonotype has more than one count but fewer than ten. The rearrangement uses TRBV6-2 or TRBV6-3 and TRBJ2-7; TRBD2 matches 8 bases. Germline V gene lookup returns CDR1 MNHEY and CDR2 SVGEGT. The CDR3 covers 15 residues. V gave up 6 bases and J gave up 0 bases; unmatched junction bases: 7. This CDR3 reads CASRSNSGTSYEQYF. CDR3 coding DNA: TGTGCCAGCAGATCTAATAGCGGGACCTCCTACGAGCAGTACTTC.

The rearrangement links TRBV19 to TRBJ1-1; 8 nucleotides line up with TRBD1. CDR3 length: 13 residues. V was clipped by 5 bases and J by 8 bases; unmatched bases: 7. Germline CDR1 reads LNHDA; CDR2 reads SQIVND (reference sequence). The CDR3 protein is CASSLSTGAEAFF. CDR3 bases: TGTGCCAGTAGTCTCTCGACAGGGGCCGAAGCTTTCTTT.

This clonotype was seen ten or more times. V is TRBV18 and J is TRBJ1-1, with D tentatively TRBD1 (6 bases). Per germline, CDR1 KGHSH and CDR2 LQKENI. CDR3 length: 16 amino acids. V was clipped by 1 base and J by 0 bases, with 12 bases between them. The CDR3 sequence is CASSPQPGAVNTEAFF. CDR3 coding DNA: TGTGCCAGCTCACCACAACCAGGGGCGGTGAACACTGAAGCTTTCTTT.

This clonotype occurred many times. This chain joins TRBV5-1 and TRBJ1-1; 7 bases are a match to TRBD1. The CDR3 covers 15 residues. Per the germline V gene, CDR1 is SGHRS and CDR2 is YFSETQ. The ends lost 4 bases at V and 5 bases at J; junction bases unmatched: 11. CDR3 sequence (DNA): TGCGCCAGCAGCAATCCAGGGGGTGTTTGGACTGAAGCTTTCTTT. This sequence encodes CASSNPGGVWTEAFF.

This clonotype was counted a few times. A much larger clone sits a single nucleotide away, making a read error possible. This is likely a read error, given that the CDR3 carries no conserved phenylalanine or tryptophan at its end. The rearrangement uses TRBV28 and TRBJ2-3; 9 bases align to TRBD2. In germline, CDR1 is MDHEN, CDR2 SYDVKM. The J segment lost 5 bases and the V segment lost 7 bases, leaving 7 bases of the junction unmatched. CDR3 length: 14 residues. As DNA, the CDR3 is TGTGCCAGCACGGCGGGAGGGCTTAGAGATACGCAGTATCTT. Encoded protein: CASTAGGLRDTQYL.

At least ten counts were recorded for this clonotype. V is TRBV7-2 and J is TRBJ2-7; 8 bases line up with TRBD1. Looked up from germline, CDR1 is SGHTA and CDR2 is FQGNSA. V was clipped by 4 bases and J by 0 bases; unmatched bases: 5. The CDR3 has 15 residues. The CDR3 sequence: CASSYSTGVSYEQYF. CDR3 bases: TGTGCCAGCAGCTACTCGACAGGGGTCTCCTACGAGCAGTACTTC.

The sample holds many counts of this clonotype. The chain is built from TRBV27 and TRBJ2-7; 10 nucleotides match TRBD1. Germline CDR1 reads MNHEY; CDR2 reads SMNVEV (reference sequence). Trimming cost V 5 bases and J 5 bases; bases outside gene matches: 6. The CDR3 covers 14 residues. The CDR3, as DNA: TGTGCCAGCAGTCGCCCGGGACAGGGGAACGAGCAGTACTTC. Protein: CASSRPGQGNEQYF.

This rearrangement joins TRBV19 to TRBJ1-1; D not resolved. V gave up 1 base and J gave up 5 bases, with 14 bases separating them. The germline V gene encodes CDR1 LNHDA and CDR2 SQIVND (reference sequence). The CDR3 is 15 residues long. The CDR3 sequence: CASSIGGPPGTEAFF. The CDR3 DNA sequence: TGTGCCAGTAGTATAGGTGGACCCCCGGGGACTGAAGCTTTCTTT.

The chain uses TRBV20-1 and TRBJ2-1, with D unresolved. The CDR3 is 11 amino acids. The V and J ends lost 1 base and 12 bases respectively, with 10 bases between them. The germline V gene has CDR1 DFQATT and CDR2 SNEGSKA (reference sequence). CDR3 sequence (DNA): TGCAGTGCTAGAGTAGGAGTAGGGCAGTTCTTC. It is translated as CSARVGVGQFF.

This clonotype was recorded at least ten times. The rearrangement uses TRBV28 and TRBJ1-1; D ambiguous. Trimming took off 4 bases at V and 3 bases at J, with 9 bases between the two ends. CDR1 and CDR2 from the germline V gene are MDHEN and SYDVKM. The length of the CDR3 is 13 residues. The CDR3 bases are TGTGCCAGCAGTTGGAGCGTCGACACTGAAGCTTTCTTT. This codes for CASSWSVDTEAFF.

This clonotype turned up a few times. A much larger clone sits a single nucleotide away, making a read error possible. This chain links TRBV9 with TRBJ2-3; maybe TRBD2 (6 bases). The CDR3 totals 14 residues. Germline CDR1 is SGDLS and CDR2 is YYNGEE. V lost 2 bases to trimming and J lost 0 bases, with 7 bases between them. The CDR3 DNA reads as TGTGCCAGCAGCGTCGGGACTAGCACAGATACGCAGTATTTT. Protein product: CASSVGTSTDTQYF.

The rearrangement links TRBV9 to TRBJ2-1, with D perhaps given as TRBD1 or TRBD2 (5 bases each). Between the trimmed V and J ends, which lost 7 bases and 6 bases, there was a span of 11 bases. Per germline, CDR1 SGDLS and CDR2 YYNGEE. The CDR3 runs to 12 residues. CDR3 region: CASGGRGNEQFF. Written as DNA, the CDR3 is TGTGCCAGCGGGGGAAGGGGCAATGAGCAGTTCTTC.

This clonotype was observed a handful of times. DNA of the CDR3: TGTGCCAGCAGTGGGGAGCGGAATTACAATGAGCAGTTCTTC. Translated: CASSGERNYNEQFF. V gene TRBV12-3 or TRBV12-4 combines with J gene TRBJ2-1; a possible D gene is TRBD2 (5 bases). Trimming stripped 5 bases from V and 4 bases from J, with 12 bases between. This CDR3 comprises 14 residues.

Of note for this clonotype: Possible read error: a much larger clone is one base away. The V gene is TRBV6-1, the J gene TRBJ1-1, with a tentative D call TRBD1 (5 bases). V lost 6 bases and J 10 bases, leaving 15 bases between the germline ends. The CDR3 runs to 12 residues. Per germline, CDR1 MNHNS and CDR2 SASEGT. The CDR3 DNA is TGTGCCAGCAGCAACACAGTGAGGGGAGCTTTCTTT. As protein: CASSNTVRGAFF.

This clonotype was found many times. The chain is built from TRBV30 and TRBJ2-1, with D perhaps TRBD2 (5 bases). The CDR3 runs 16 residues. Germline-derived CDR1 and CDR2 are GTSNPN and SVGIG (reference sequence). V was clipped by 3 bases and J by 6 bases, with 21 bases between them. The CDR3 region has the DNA TGTGCCTGGAGAGGGAGCCCCAGTTGGACCTCCAATGAGCAGTTCTTC. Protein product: CAWRGSPSWTSNEQFF.

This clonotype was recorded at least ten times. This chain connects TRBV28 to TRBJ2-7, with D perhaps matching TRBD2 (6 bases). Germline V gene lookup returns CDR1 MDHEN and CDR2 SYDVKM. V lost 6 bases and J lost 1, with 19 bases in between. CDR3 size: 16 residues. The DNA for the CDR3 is TGTGCCAGCAGCTCGTCCCCGGGGGTAACGTCCTACGAGCAGTACTTC. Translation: CASSSSPGVTSYEQYF.

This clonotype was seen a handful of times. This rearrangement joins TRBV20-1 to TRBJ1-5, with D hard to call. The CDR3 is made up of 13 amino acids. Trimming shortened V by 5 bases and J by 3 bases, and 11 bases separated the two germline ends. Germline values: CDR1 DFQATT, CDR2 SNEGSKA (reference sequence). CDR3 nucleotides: TGCAGTGCTTCCATACGGAACAATCAGCCCCAGCATTTT. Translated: CSASIRNNQPQHF.

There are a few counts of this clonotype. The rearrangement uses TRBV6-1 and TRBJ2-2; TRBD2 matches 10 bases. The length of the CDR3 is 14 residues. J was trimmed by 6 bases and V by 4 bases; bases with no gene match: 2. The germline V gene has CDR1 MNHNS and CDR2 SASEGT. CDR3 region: CASSAGTSAGELFF. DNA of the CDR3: TGTGCCAGCAGTGCCGGGACTAGCGCCGGGGAGCTGTTTTTT.

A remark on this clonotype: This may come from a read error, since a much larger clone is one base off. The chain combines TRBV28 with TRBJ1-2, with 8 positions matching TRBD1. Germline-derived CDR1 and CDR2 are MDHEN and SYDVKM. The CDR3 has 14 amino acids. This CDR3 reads CAGSLRQGMFGYTF. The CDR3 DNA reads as TGTGCCGGCAGTTTAAGACAGGGGATGTTTGGCTACACCTTC.

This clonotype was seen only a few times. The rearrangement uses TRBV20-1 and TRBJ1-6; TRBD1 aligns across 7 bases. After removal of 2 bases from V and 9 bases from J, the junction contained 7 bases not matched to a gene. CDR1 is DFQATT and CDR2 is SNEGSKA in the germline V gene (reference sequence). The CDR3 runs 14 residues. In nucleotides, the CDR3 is TGCAGTGCTAGACACACAGGGGAGGCTTCACCCCTCCACTTT. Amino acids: CSARHTGEASPLHF.

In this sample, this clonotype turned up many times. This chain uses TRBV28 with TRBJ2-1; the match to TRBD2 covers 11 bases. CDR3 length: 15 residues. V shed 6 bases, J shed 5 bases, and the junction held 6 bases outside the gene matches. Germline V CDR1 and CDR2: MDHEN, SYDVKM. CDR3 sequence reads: CASSRLAGQHNEQFF. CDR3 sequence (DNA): TGTGCCAGCAGCCGACTAGCGGGACAACACAATGAGCAGTTCTTC.

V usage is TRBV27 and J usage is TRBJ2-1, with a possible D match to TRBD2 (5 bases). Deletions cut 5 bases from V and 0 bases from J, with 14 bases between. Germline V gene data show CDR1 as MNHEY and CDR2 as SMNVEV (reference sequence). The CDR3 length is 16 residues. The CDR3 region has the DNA TGTGCCAGCAGTCCTACCCCGGGGAGCTCCTACAATGAGCAGTTCTTC. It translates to CASSPTPGSSYNEQFF.

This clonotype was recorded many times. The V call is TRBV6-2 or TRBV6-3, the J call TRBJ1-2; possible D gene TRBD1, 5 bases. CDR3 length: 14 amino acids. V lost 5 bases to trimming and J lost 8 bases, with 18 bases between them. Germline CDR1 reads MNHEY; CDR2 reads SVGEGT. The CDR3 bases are TGTGCCAGCAGTCTTCTCGCAGGGCCGGGCGGCTACACCTTC. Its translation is CASSLLAGPGGYTF.

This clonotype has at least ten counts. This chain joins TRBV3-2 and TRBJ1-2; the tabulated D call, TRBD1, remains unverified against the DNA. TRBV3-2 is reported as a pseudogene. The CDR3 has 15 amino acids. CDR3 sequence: CASSTRQDGNYGYTF. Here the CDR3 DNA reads TGTGCCAGTTCAACAAGACAGGACGGCAACTATGGCTACACCTTC.

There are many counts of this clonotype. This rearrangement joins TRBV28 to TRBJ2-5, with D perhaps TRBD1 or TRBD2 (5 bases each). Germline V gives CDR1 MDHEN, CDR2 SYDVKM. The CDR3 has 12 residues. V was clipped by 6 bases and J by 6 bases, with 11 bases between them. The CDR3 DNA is TGTGCCAGCAGGAGGGGAACGCAGACCCAGTACTTC. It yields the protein CASRRGTQTQYF.